The 5 T cell receptor beta chains given below trace back to one sample, sequenced in a study of blood T cell repertoires in COVID-19. Profiling relied on immunoSEQ multiplex PCR, and the TCRdb table lists in-frame clones only, not all of them. Of about 300,000 clones listed, 80% to 90% are singletons. The specimen sequenced was PBMCs or T cells enriched from blood (not recorded which). The receptors were sampled from a young woman who had recovered from COVID-19.

The rearrangement uses TRBV2 and TRBJ2-1; TRBD1 matches at 9 bases. Germline-derived CDR1 and CDR2 are SNHLY and FYNNEI. Losses at the gene ends were 9 bases for V and 9 bases for J; bases not matched to a gene: 12. This CDR3 is built from 14 residues. The CDR3 DNA reads as TGTGCCAGAAACAGGGGGCGAAGTTCGGGTGAGCAGTTCTTC. Encoded protein: CARNRGRSSGEQFF.

The chain recombines TRBV29-1 with TRBJ1-2; 8 bases map to TRBD1. Germline lookup yields CDR1 SQVTM and CDR2 ANQGSEA. The CDR3 covers 14 residues. V lost 4 bases and J lost 7; bases outside the gene matches: 11. The CDR3, as DNA: TGCAGCGTTGGGGGTCCAGGGGGCAAAGTTGGCTACACCTTC. It translates to CSVGGPGGKVGYTF. Together with reference TRBV29-1 and TRBJ1-2, the CDR3 gives the full variable domain: SAVISQKPSRDICQRGTSLTIQCQVDSQVTMMFWYRQQPGQSLTLIATANQGSEATYESGFVIDKFPISRPNLTFSTLTVSNMSPEDSSIYLCSVGGPGGKVGYTFGSGTRLTVV.

This clone was counted between two and nine times. V gene TRBV28 combines with J gene TRBJ2-1; 13 nucleotides match TRBD2. Germline-derived CDR1 and CDR2 are MDHEN and SYDVKM. The CDR3 length is 16 residues. V was clipped by 5 bases and J by 7 bases; unmatched bases: 8. CDR3 bases: TGTGCCAGCAGTAGTCCGGGACTAGCGGGACGTAATGAGCAGTTCTTC. Protein: CASSSPGLAGRNEQFF.

The chain carries TRBV6-2 or TRBV6-3 and TRBJ2-1; 11 nucleotides line up with TRBD2. The length of the CDR3 is 13 residues. Germline CDR1 and CDR2: MNHEY and SVGEGT. Germline trimming cut 2 bases from V and 15 bases from J; bases unmatched to any gene: 6. CDR3 coding DNA: TGTGCCAGCAGTTACCGAACTAGCGGGAGCCCGTTCTTC. Amino acids: CASSYRTSGSPFF.

This clone occurred once. The J gene is TRBJ1-1, the V gene TRBV5-6; D not resolved. Germline loops: CDR1 SGHDT, CDR2 YYEEEE. There are 15 residues in the CDR3. V lost 4 bases and J lost 3, with 16 bases in between. The CDR3 DNA sequence: TGTGCCAGCAGCCCATTGGCCGTTACCTACACTGAAGCTTTCTTT. Protein sequence: CASSPLAVTYTEAFF.